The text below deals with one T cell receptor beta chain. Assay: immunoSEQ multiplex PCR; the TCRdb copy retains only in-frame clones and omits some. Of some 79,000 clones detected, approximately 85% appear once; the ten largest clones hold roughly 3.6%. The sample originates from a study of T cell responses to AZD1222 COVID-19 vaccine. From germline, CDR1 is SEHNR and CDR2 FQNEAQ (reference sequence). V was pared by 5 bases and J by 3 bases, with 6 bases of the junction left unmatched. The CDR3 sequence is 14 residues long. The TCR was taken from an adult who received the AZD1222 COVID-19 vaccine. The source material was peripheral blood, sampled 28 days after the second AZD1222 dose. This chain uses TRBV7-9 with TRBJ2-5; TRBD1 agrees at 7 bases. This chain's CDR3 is CASSHGQAEETQYF. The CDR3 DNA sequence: TGTGCCAGCAGCCACGGACAGGCGGAAGAGACCCAGTACTTC.